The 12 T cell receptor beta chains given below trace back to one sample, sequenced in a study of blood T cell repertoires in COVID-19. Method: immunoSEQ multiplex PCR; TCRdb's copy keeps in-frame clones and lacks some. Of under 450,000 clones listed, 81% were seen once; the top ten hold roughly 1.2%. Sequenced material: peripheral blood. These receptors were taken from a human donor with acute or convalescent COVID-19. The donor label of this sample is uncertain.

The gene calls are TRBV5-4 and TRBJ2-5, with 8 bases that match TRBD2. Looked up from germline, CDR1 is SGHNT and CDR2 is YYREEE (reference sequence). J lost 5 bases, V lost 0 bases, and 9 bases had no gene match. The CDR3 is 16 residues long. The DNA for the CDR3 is TGTGCCAGCAGCTTGGTTTTGCGGGGGGCAACGGAGACCCAGTACTTC. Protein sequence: CASSLVLRGATETQYF.

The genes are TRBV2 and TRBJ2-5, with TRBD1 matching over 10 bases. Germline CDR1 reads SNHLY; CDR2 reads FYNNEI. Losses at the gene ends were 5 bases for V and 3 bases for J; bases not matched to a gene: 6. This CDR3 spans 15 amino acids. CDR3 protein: CASSLQGTGEETQYF. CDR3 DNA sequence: TGTGCCAGCAGTCTCCAAGGGACAGGGGAAGAGACCCAGTACTTC.

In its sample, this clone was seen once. CDR3 in amino acids: CASSEARFSGVGETQYF. As DNA, the CDR3 is TGTGCCAGCAGTGAAGCGCGTTTTAGCGGGGTTGGGGAGACCCAGTACTTC. The chain employs TRBV2 and TRBJ2-5; 8 bases align to TRBD2. CDR3 length: 17 amino acids. J lost 5 bases, V lost 0 bases, and 11 bases had no gene match. In germline, CDR1 is SNHLY, CDR2 FYNNEI.

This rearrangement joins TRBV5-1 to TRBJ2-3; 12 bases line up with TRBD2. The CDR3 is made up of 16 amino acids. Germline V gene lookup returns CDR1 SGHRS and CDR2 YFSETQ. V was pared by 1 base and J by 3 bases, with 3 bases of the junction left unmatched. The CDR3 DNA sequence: TGCGCCAGCAGCTTGATTCTAGCGGGGGGGACAGATACGCAGTATTTT. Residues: CASSLILAGGTDTQYF.

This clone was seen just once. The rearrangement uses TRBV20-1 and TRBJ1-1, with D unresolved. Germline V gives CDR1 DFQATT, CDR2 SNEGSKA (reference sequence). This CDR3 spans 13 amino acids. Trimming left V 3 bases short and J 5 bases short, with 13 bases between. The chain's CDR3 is CSASPGTRTEAFF. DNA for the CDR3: TGCAGTGCTAGTCCCGGTACCAGGACTGAAGCTTTCTTT.

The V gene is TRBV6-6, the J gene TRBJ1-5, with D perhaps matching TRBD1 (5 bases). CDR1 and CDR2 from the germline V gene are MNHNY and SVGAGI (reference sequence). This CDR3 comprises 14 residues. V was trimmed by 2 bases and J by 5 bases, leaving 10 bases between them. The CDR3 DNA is TGTGCCAGCAGTTACGGGGCTTTGGATCAGCCCCAGCATTTT. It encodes CASSYGALDQPQHF.

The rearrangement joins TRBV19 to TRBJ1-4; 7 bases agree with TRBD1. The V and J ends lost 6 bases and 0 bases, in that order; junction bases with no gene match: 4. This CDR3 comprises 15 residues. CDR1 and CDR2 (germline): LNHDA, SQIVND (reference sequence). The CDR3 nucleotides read TGTGCCAGTAGCGCAGGGACAGCAACTAATGAAAAACTGTTTTTT. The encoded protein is CASSAGTATNEKLFF.

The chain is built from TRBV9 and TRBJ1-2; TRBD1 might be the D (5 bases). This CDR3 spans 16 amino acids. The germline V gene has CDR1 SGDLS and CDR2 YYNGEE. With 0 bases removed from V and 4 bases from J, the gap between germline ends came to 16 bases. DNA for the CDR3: TGTGCCAGCAGCGTAGGTGGGGGGACTTTTTCCTATGGCTACACCTTC. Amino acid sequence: CASSVGGGTFSYGYTF.

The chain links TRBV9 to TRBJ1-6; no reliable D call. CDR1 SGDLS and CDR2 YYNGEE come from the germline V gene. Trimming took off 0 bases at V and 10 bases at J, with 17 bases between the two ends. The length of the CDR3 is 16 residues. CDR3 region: CASSVDPVGGRSPLHF. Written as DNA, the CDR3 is TGTGCCAGCAGCGTAGACCCGGTCGGTGGTAGATCACCCCTCCACTTT.

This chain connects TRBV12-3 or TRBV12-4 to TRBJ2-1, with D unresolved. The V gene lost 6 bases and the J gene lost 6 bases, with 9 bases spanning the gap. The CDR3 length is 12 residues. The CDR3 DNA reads TGTGCCAGCAGAACCGCAGGCAATGAGCAGTTCTTC. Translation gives CASRTAGNEQFF.

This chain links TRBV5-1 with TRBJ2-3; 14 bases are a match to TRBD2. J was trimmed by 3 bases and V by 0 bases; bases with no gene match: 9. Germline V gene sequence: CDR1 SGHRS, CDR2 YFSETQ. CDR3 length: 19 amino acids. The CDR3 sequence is CASSLVTSGRALGTDTQYF. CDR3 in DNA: TGCGCCAGCAGCTTGGTGACTAGCGGGAGGGCTCTGGGTACAGATACGCAGTATTTT.

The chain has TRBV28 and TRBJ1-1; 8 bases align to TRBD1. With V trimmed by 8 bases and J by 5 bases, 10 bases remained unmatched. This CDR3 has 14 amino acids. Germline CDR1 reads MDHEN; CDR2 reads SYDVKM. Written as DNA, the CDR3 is TGTGCCAGCCGCCACGGACAGGGAACGACTGAAGCTTTCTTT. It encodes CASRHGQGTTEAFF.